The 29 T cell receptor beta chains listed next were all sequenced from one sample in a study of identical twins (dated by TCRdb to the mid-2010s). Library construction relied on 5' RACE. The data were produced on an Illumina HiSeq 2000. TCRdb redid the processing of the public reads, applying fastp at Q25 and MiXCR, and retained in-frame beta chains. Each CDR3 protein appears once, grouped with its most common genes and DNA. This sample has roughly 720,000 distinct CDR3 sequences in its table, and 18% of those were observed once. The ten largest account for 13% of the sample. This sample also appeared in a second study, on T cells expressing NK-cell markers.

The sequenced sample consisted of PBMCs. All receptors come from a woman aged 18-29 years in good health.

In this sample, this clonotype turned up a few times. The genes are TRBV20-1 and TRBJ1-1; D is perhaps TRBD1 (5 bases). Trimming shortened V by 3 bases and J by 4 bases, and 15 bases separated the two germline ends. Germline V lookup: CDR1 DFQATT, CDR2 SNEGSKA (reference sequence). The CDR3 covers 14 residues. The CDR3 is CSARDFTGSTEAFF. CDR3 coding DNA: TGCAGTGCTAGGGACTTTACAGGTTCCACTGAAGCTTTCTTT.

The sample holds many counts of this clonotype. The gene calls are TRBV6-1 and TRBJ1-5; D may be TRBD1 (6 bases). With 4 bases removed from V and 0 bases from J, the gap between germline ends came to 13 bases. This CDR3 has 16 residues. Germline values: CDR1 MNHNS, CDR2 SASEGT. The CDR3 region has the DNA TGTGCCAGCAGTGCTGGGGGCCGTTATAGCAATCAGCCCCAGCATTTT. The encoded protein is CASSAGGRYSNQPQHF.

This chain joins TRBV7-9 and TRBJ1-1; D is perhaps TRBD1 (5 bases). Germline CDR1 reads SEHNR; CDR2 reads FQNEAQ (reference sequence). The CDR3 has 15 amino acids. Trimming removed 5 bases at V and 6 bases at J, with 19 bases between. CDR3 nucleotides: TGTGCCAGCAGCCTTTTAGTGGGGGAATTGTCTGAAGCTTTCTTT. Its protein product is CASSLLVGELSEAFF.

In its sample, this clonotype was seen a few times. The V call is TRBV11-2, the J call TRBJ2-1; TRBD2 matches 11 bases. CDR1 is SGHAT and CDR2 is FQNNGV in the germline V gene. The CDR3 is made up of 19 amino acids. Trimming cost V 2 bases and J 6 bases; bases outside gene matches: 15. The CDR3 coding sequence is TGTGCCAGCAGCTTACTATTGGGGGCTCGACTAGCGGGAAGCAATGAGCAGTTCTTC. Translated: CASSLLLGARLAGSNEQFF.

The J gene is TRBJ1-6, the V gene TRBV20-1; D is unresolved. In germline, CDR1 is DFQATT, CDR2 SNEGSKA (reference sequence). The CDR3 sequence is 13 residues long. Trimming shortened V by 4 bases and J by 13 bases, and 17 bases separated the two germline ends. The CDR3 region has the DNA TGCAGTGCTACCCGGAGACAAGAAGGGCCCCTCCACTTT. Residues: CSATRRQEGPLHF.

The genes are TRBV7-2 and TRBJ2-7; 9 bases align to TRBD2. Germline-derived CDR1 and CDR2 are SGHTA and FQGNSA. The length of the CDR3 is 14 residues. J was trimmed by 6 bases and V by 3 bases; bases with no gene match: 6. The CDR3 loop reads CASSFSGGRGEQYF. CDR3 sequence (DNA): TGTGCCAGCAGCTTTTCCGGCGGGAGGGGCGAGCAGTACTTC.

This clonotype was found a few times. The gene calls are TRBV12-3 or TRBV12-4 and TRBJ2-7; weak D call: TRBD1 (5 bases). This CDR3 has 17 residues. The V end was cut by 8 bases, the J end by 2 bases, with 25 bases between. CDR3 nucleotide sequence: TGTGCCAGCTCCATGGCGACAGTTGGGGTCTTTACCTACGAGCAGTACTTC. This codes for CASSMATVGVFTYEQYF.

This rearrangement joins TRBV6-5 to TRBJ1-5; TRBD1 is a possible D gene (6 bases). The CDR3 is 16 residues long. CDR1 and CDR2 (germline): MNHEY, SVGAGI. Trimming left V 1 base short and J 4 bases short, with 14 bases between. The CDR3 sequence: CASSYWRGGGNQPQHF. In DNA, the CDR3 is TGTGCCAGCAGTTACTGGAGGGGGGGAGGTAATCAGCCCCAGCATTTT.

The rearrangement uses TRBV20-1 and TRBJ1-2, with a possible D match to TRBD1 (6 bases). Trimming stripped 3 bases from V and 4 bases from J, with 15 bases between. The CDR3 loop spans 14 amino acids. The germline gives CDR1 DFQATT, CDR2 SNEGSKA (reference sequence). For the CDR3, the DNA is TGCAGTGCTAGTCGTCGAGGGGGTTCCTATGGCTACACCTTC. Its translation is CSASRRGGSYGYTF.

This clonotype turned up a few times. This chain joins TRBV12-3 or TRBV12-4 and TRBJ1-6; D remains ambiguous. The CDR3 is 13 amino acids. Trimming removed 3 bases at V and 8 bases at J, with 8 bases between. CDR3 bases: TGTGCCAGCAGTTTTATCGCCGATTCACCCCTCCACTTT. It is translated as CASSFIADSPLHF.

This rearrangement joins TRBV25-1 to TRBJ2-6, with unresolved D. The V end was cut by 0 bases, the J end by 1 base, with 10 bases between. There are 17 residues in the CDR3. Germline V lookup: CDR1 MGHDK, CDR2 SYGVNS. CDR3: CASSEYLGGSGANVLTF. CDR3 bases: TGTGCCAGCAGTGAATATCTGGGCGGATCTGGGGCCAACGTCCTGACTTTC.

The gene calls are TRBV7-9 and TRBJ2-5; 7 bases are a match to TRBD1. After removal of 5 bases from V and 3 bases from J, the junction contained 6 bases not matched to a gene. The CDR3 length is 14 residues. Germline CDR1 and CDR2: SEHNR and FQNEAQ (reference sequence). The CDR3 bases are TGTGCCAGCAGCGCTGACAGGGTAGAAGAGACCCAGTACTTC. Amino acids: CASSADRVEETQYF.

V and J are TRBV7-7 and TRBJ2-7; unclear D gene. Between the trimmed V and J ends, which lost 4 bases and 6 bases, there was a span of 10 bases. Germline loops: CDR1 SSHAT, CDR2 FNYEAQ (reference sequence). There are 12 residues in the CDR3. The CDR3 sequence: CASSSDGREQYF. In DNA form, the CDR3 reads TGTGCCAGCAGCTCGGACGGCCGCGAGCAGTACTTC.

The genes are TRBV24-1 and TRBJ1-1; a weak D match, TRBD1 (5 bases). The germline V gene has CDR1 KGHDR and CDR2 SFDVKD. V was clipped by 3 bases and J by 1 base, with 11 bases between them. The CDR3 spans 15 residues. CDR3 in amino acids: CATSDKQAQNTEAFF. CDR3 nucleotide sequence: TGTGCCACCAGTGATAAACAGGCCCAGAACACTGAAGCTTTCTTT.

The table lists this clonotype with a few counts. The chain is built from TRBV20-1 and TRBJ2-1; maybe TRBD2 (7 bases). The CDR3 has 14 amino acids. V was pared by 6 bases and J by 7 bases, with 19 bases between. The V gene's germline CDR1 is DFQATT and CDR2 SNEGSKA (reference sequence). CDR3 sequence reads: CSATGAGARNEQFF. CDR3 nucleotide sequence: TGCAGTGCGACGGGTGCGGGGGCTCGTAATGAGCAGTTCTTC.

The rearrangement uses TRBV11-2 and TRBJ2-7; 8 bases map to TRBD1. The V gene end was trimmed by 5 bases and the J gene end by 4 bases; junction bases not matched to a gene: 10. The length of the CDR3 is 15 residues. Germline V lookup: CDR1 SGHAT, CDR2 FQNNGV. CDR3: CASSQGQGMLYEQYF. The CDR3, as DNA: TGTGCCAGCAGCCAAGGACAGGGAATGTTGTACGAGCAGTACTTC. The full variable domain, its missing parts supplied by reference TRBV11-2 and TRBJ2-7, is EAGVAQSPRYKIIEKRQSVAFWCNPISGHATLYWYQQILGQGPKLLIQFQNNGVVDDSQLPKDRFSAERLKGVDSTLKIQPAKLEDSAVYLCASSQGQGMLYEQYFGPGTRLTVT.

This clonotype appeared a few times. This chain joins TRBV20-1 and TRBJ2-7, with TRBD2 matching 7 bases. J lost 6 bases, V lost 5 bases, and 10 bases had no gene match. This CDR3 is built from 13 residues. Per germline, CDR1 DFQATT and CDR2 SNEGSKA (reference sequence). In DNA form, the CDR3 reads TGCAGTGCTGCTCCGGGACGGGGGGTCGAGCAGTACTTC. This encodes CSAAPGRGVEQYF.

About this clonotype: One end of the junction does not line up with germline, which may come from a read error. This chain joins TRBV7-2 and TRBJ2-3; D gene ambiguous. This CDR3 has 11 residues. CDR1 and CDR2 from the germline V gene are SGHTA and FQGNSA. CDR3 protein: CASSLAGPGNF. CDR3 nucleotide sequence: TGTGCCAGCAGCTTAGCCGGGCCCGGCAATTTT. The full variable domain, its missing parts supplied by reference TRBV7-2 and TRBJ2-3, is GAGVSQSPSNKVTEKGKDVELRCDPISGHTALYWYRQSLGQGLEFLIYFQGNSAPDKSGLPSDRFSAERTGGSVSTLTIQRTQQEDSAVYLCASSLAGPGNFGPGTRLTVL.

The gene calls are TRBV20-1 and TRBJ2-5, with 8 bases matching TRBD2. V shed 3 bases and J 5 bases; nucleotides not matched to a gene: 14. Germline V gives CDR1 DFQATT, CDR2 SNEGSKA (reference sequence). The CDR3 is 16 amino acids. The CDR3 here is CSARASGGRGWETQYF. The DNA of the CDR3 is TGCAGTGCTAGGGCCAGCGGGGGACGTGGTTGGGAGACCCAGTACTTC.

This clonotype was seen only a few times. This chain connects TRBV20-1 to TRBJ2-7; TRBD1 aligns across 9 bases. V lost 4 bases, J lost 7 bases, and 17 bases stayed unmatched. The germline V gene has CDR1 DFQATT and CDR2 SNEGSKA (reference sequence). The CDR3 is made up of 16 amino acids. CDR3 DNA sequence: TGCAGTGCTACCCGTTCAGGAGGGACAGGGACGGGGGAGCAGTACTTC. Its translation: CSATRSGGTGTGEQYF.

The rearrangement joins TRBV7-2 to TRBJ2-7; a weak D match, TRBD1 (5 bases). CDR1 and CDR2 (germline): SGHTA, FQGNSA. The length of the CDR3 is 16 residues. V lost 0 bases and J 2 bases, leaving 14 bases between the germline ends. The CDR3 nucleotides read TGTGCCAGCAGCTTAGCGGGGCCCGCCATCCCCTACGAGCAGTACTTC. Protein: CASSLAGPAIPYEQYF.

This clonotype was detected only a few times. The rearrangement uses TRBV14 and TRBJ2-1, with a weak D call TRBD2 (5 bases). CDR3 length: 15 amino acids. The germline gives CDR1 SGHDN, CDR2 FVKESK. Trimming left V 2 bases short and J 4 bases short, with 12 bases between. The CDR3 nucleotides are TGTGCCAGCAGCCAACTCACCTCGGGATACAATGAGCAGTTCTTC. Protein product: CASSQLTSGYNEQFF.

The chain links TRBV11-2 to TRBJ2-1, with a tentative D call TRBD1 (5 bases). The V and J ends lost 0 bases and 9 bases respectively, with 9 bases between them. Per the germline V gene, CDR1 is SGHAT and CDR2 is FQNNGV. The CDR3 has 13 residues. The CDR3 protein is CASSLESTGEQFF. The DNA for the CDR3 is TGTGCCAGCAGCTTAGAGTCCACAGGTGAGCAGTTCTTC.

This clonotype appeared a few times. The chain combines TRBV12-3 or TRBV12-4 with TRBJ2-2, with TRBD1 as a possible D gene (5 bases). The CDR3 length is 14 residues. Trimming cost V 3 bases and J 5 bases, with 10 bases left between them. For the CDR3, the DNA is TGTGCCAGCAGTTTCAGGGTAGGGACCGGGGAGCTGTTTTTT. Residues: CASSFRVGTGELFF.

V and J are TRBV18 and TRBJ2-1; TRBD2 agrees at 9 bases. The germline V gene has CDR1 KGHSH and CDR2 LQKENI. V gave up 1 base and J gave up 5 bases; unmatched junction bases: 3. There are 15 residues in the CDR3. In nucleotides, the CDR3 is TGTGCCAGCTCACCACTGACTAGCGGCCACAATGAGCAGTTCTTC. Protein product: CASSPLTSGHNEQFF.

This clonotype was picked up a small number of times. The chain is built from TRBV15 and TRBJ1-2; tentative D call: TRBD1 (6 bases). V was trimmed by 3 bases and J by 2 bases, leaving 10 bases between them. There are 14 residues in the CDR3. Germline values: CDR1 LNHNV, CDR2 YYDKDF (reference sequence). CDR3 amino acids: CATSSEQGNYGYTF. CDR3 nucleotides: TGTGCCACCAGCAGCGAACAGGGCAACTATGGCTACACCTTC.

This clonotype was detected only a few times. This rearrangement joins TRBV20-1 to TRBJ2-7; the D gene is possibly TRBD2 (6 bases). The CDR3 consists of 14 residues. With 6 bases removed from V and 4 bases from J, the gap between germline ends came to 19 bases. Germline V lookup: CDR1 DFQATT, CDR2 SNEGSKA (reference sequence). The DNA for the CDR3 is TGCAGTGCAGCTTCCTTAGCGGAGCCTTACGAGCAGTACTTC. Protein sequence: CSAASLAEPYEQYF.

The V call is TRBV12-3 or TRBV12-4, the J call TRBJ2-1; 8 bases fit TRBD2. This CDR3 is built from 15 residues. V lost 3 bases to trimming and J lost 5 bases; unmatched junction nucleotides: 6. The CDR3 loop reads CASSLASGRHNEQFF. The DNA of the CDR3 is TGTGCCAGCAGTTTGGCTAGCGGGCGTCACAATGAGCAGTTCTTC.

This clonotype was seen a few times. V is TRBV11-2 and J is TRBJ1-2, with TRBD1 as a possible D gene (6 bases). Germline V gene sequence: CDR1 SGHAT, CDR2 FQNNGV. The CDR3 has 14 residues. Deletions cut 0 bases from V and 8 bases from J, with 13 bases between. CDR3: CASSLETGLAGYTF. The CDR3 nucleotides read TGTGCCAGCAGCTTAGAGACAGGCTTAGCAGGCTACACCTTC.